One sample yielded the 14 T cell receptor beta chains listed below, sequenced in a study of cytomegalovirus exposure and HLA in healthy donors (dated by TCRdb to about 2017). Library creation used the immunoSEQ multiplex PCR assay. TCRdb stores this immuneACCESS table with in-frame sequences only. Part of the clones is absent; in the studies checked, under half of the shortfall reflects unresolved V genes, and no reason is known for the rest. The sample table lists approximately 200,000 clones, about nine tenths of them with a count of one. The ten largest make up 0.8% to 1.2% of the sample. Sequences were obtained from PBMCs. The receptor set was obtained from a woman younger than 30 in good health and CMV-seronegative.

This clone was seen a handful of times. The chain uses TRBV19 and TRBJ2-7; D possibly corresponds to TRBD2 (5 bases). Germline V lookup: CDR1 LNHDA, CDR2 SQIVND (reference sequence). The V end was cut by 6 bases, the J end by 6 bases, with 15 bases between. The CDR3 consists of 13 residues. The CDR3 reads CASSIRGLSEQYF. In DNA, the CDR3 is TGTGCCAGTAGCATTCGGGGTTTAAGCGAGCAGTACTTC.

The chain is built from TRBV10-3 and TRBJ2-7; maybe TRBD2 (5 bases). CDR3 length equals 17 residues. Germline CDR1 and CDR2: ENHRY and SYGVKD. Trimming left V 0 bases short and J 6 bases short, with 21 bases between. The DNA for the CDR3 is TGTGCCATCAGTGAGTCACCCGAGACTACCCCCTTTCGCGAGCAGTACTTC. Protein sequence: CAISESPETTPFREQYF.

The chain has TRBV5-1 and TRBJ2-7; 14 nucleotides line up with TRBD2. From germline, CDR1 is SGHRS and CDR2 YFSETQ. CDR3 length equals 18 residues. The V and J ends lost 0 bases and 4 bases, in that order; junction bases with no gene match: 9. Here the CDR3 reads CASSLVPGLAGGLYEQYF. As DNA, the CDR3 is TGCGCCAGCAGCTTGGTCCCTGGACTAGCGGGAGGTTTGTACGAGCAGTACTTC.

The chain combines TRBV30 with TRBJ2-7; TRBD1 aligns across 7 bases. Germline V CDR1 and CDR2: GTSNPN, SVGIG (reference sequence). This CDR3 contains 12 residues. Trimming removed 5 bases from V and 0 bases from J; junction bases left unmatched: 1. Written as DNA, the CDR3 is TGTGCCTGGGGACAGGTCTCCTACGAGCAGTACTTC. Protein product: CAWGQVSYEQYF. Full variable domain (remainder filled in from reference TRBV30 and TRBJ2-7): SQTIHQWPATLVQPVGSPLSLECTVEGTSNPNLYWYRQAAGRGLQLLFYSVGIGQISSEVPQNLSASRPQDRQFILSSKKLLLSDSGFYLCAWGQVSYEQYFGPGTRLTVT.

The rearrangement uses TRBV5-1 and TRBJ2-3, with a tentative D call TRBD2 (6 bases). Trimming removed 2 bases from V and 5 bases from J, with 15 bases in between. CDR1 and CDR2 from the germline V gene are SGHRS and YFSETQ. There are 15 residues in the CDR3. This CDR3 reads CASSLEGREIDTQYF. CDR3 sequence (DNA): TGCGCCAGCAGCTTAGAGGGTCGGGAGATAGATACGCAGTATTTT.

This clone was detected only once. The chain couples TRBV4-1 to TRBJ1-5; D is uncertain. V lost 5 bases and J 0 bases, leaving 8 bases between the germline ends. This CDR3 is 14 amino acids long. Germline values: CDR1 MGHRA, CDR2 YSYEKL. The CDR3 spells CASSGSYSNQPQHF. The CDR3 bases are TGCGCCAGCAGCGGTAGCTATAGCAATCAGCCCCAGCATTTT.

This chain uses TRBV10-1 with TRBJ1-1; no reliable D call. The germline V and J ends were trimmed by 5 bases and 4 bases, with 17 bases remaining between them. From germline, CDR1 is WNHNN and CDR2 SYGVQD (reference sequence). The CDR3 length is 15 residues. CDR3 loop: CASSPRLMGPTEAFF. CDR3 coding DNA: TGCGCCAGCAGTCCGCGACTAATGGGCCCCACTGAAGCTTTCTTT.

V gene TRBV5-4 combines with J gene TRBJ2-7; D is unclear. Trimming shortened V by 0 bases and J by 3 bases, and 10 bases separated the two germline ends. The CDR3 is 14 residues long. Germline CDR1 SGHNT, CDR2 YYREEE (reference sequence). The DNA of the CDR3 is TGTGCCAGCAGCTTGGGAGCTTGGAGCTACGAGCAGTACTTC. Translation: CASSLGAWSYEQYF.

V and J are TRBV7-6 and TRBJ2-2, with D unresolved. Trimming removed 1 base at V and 6 bases at J, with 6 bases between. The CDR3 length is 13 residues. The germline V gene has CDR1 SGHVS and CDR2 FNYEAQ. CDR3 sequence reads: CASSLVGAGELFF. The CDR3 DNA sequence: TGTGCCAGCAGCTTAGTGGGCGCCGGGGAGCTGTTTTTT.

The V call is TRBV5-6, the J call TRBJ1-2, with no clear D. Germline CDR1 reads SGHDT; CDR2 reads YYEEEE. The V end lost 0 bases, the J end lost 7 bases, and 10 bases lay between the germline ends. The CDR3 has 13 residues. CDR3 sequence (DNA): TGTGCCAGCAGCTTGGATGCGGGGTTTGGCTACACCTTC. It translates to CASSLDAGFGYTF.

The V call is TRBV28, the J call TRBJ1-1; D gene ambiguous. CDR1 MDHEN and CDR2 SYDVKM come from the germline V gene. The CDR3 has 12 amino acids. Trimming cost V 3 bases and J 7 bases, with 9 bases left between them. The CDR3: CASSFLGGEAFF. As DNA, the CDR3 is TGTGCCAGCAGTTTTCTCGGAGGTGAAGCTTTCTTT.

The chain combines TRBV10-2 with TRBJ1-2; D remains ambiguous. The CDR3 contains 9 residues. Germline CDR1 and CDR2: WSHSY and SAAADI. Deletions cut 11 bases from V and 4 bases from J, with 5 bases between. This CDR3 reads CAGSYGYTF. As DNA, the CDR3 is TGCGCCGGTAGCTATGGCTACACCTTC.

This clone was seen only once. CDR3 region: CASSQTGNQPQHF. The CDR3 DNA reads as TGTGCCAGCAGCCAGACAGGTAATCAGCCCCAGCATTTT. V is TRBV7-8 and J is TRBJ1-5; a possible D gene is TRBD1 (6 bases). CDR1 is SGHVS and CDR2 is FQNEAQ in the germline V gene. The V gene lost 5 bases and the J gene lost 4 bases, with 9 bases spanning the gap. The CDR3 has 13 amino acids.

The V and J genes are TRBV2 and TRBJ2-1; 8 positions agree with TRBD2. The germline V gene has CDR1 SNHLY and CDR2 FYNNEI. V lost 4 bases, J lost 6 bases, and 8 bases stayed unmatched. There are 15 residues in the CDR3. CDR3 region: CASSGGTSGSNEQFF. CDR3 bases: TGTGCCAGCAGTGGGGGAACTAGCGGCTCCAATGAGCAGTTCTTC.